A selection of T cell receptor beta chains follows, all from one sample in a study of blood T cell repertoires in COVID-19. The repertoire was sequenced with immunoSEQ multiplex PCR; TCRdb's copy has only in-frame clones and lacks some. This table has hundreds of thousands of clones, less than 90% appearing once. Material for sequencing was PBMCs or T cells enriched from blood (not recorded which). The receptors were gathered from a woman between 55 and 75 years old who had recovered from COVID-19. Both conserved end residues are part of each CDR3. A D gene is named only where the DNA matches it firmly.

d_gene | j_gene | v_gene | CDR3aa
- | TRBJ1-1 | TRBV4-2 | CASSYIPDSPAEAFF
TRBD1 | TRBJ1-3 | TRBV6-1 | CASSDRGRGNTIYF
TRBD1 | TRBJ1-6 | TRBV2 | CASSRTGPSPLHF
- | TRBJ2-3 | TRBV10-1 | CASSPRPGTDTQYF
- | TRBJ1-5 | TRBV6-5 | CASSPSGATTRPQHF
TRBD2 | TRBJ2-3 | TRBV5-1 | CASSLALAGGVDTQYF
- | TRBJ2-7 | TRBV7-2 | CASSPQSGTYEQYF
- | TRBJ1-2 | TRBV21-1 | CASSKASGEGCMSTGYTF
TRBD1 | TRBJ1-6 | TRBV2 | CASSRDRARGSPLHF
- | TRBJ1-2 | TRBV12-3/TRBV12-4 | CASSFGSNGYTF
- | TRBJ1-1 | TRBV3-1/TRBV3-2 | CASSQETGPEAFF
- | TRBJ1-2 | TRBV5-8 | CASSLEQRGYTF
- | TRBJ1-2 | TRBV7-9 | CASSLGKMTGRGYGYTF
- | TRBJ2-2 | TRBV21-1 | CASSRLAGGLSTGELFF
- | TRBJ2-5 | TRBV2 | CASMDGGGLETQYF
- | TRBJ2-3 | TRBV5-1 | CASSLEQGTDTQYF
TRBD1 | TRBJ1-4 | TRBV5-1 | CASSLRGLNEKLFF
TRBD2 | TRBJ2-2 | TRBV7-2 | CASSFDAGGLVYTGELFF
- | TRBJ1-6 | TRBV19 | CATRETYYSPLHF
- | TRBJ1-1 | TRBV3-1/TRBV3-2 | CASSPAWEKGEAFF
TRBD1 | TRBJ2-1 | TRBV7-6 | CASSATGQSTYNEQFF
- | TRBJ2-2 | TRBV14 | CASSQDLDSNTGELFF
- | TRBJ1-3 | TRBV29-1 | CSVRGGNTIYF
TRBD1 | TRBJ1-2 | TRBV4-2 | CASSQGPQGAGNYGYTF
- | TRBJ1-5 | TRBV5-6 | CASSSTGGLRHQPQHF
- | TRBJ1-5 | TRBV6-4 | CASSDSPLPLQPQHF
TRBD1 | TRBJ1-2 | TRBV11-2 | CASSLGWDRGPGYTF
TRBD1 | TRBJ1-6 | TRBV7-8 | CASSSGTDNSPLHF
- | TRBJ2-3 | TRBV5-4 | CASSQRGGRTDTQYF
TRBD1 | TRBJ2-7 | TRBV5-1 | CASRTTTGGEYEQYF
TRBD1 | TRBJ1-4 | TRBV24-1 | CATSHSGQGNEKLFF
- | TRBJ2-3 | TRBV3-1/TRBV3-2 | CASSLKSGSRADTQYF
TRBD1 | TRBJ1-1 | TRBV24-1 | CATKLDRGRRAFF
- | TRBJ1-2 | TRBV27 | CASSKAANYGYTF